The 3 T cell receptor beta chains below were found in one sample sequenced in a study of T cell responses to AZD1222 COVID-19 vaccine. Produced via immunoSEQ multiplex PCR; TCRdb's table is partial and in-frame only. The sample lists over 85,000 clones, roughly 92% occurring once. Material: peripheral blood, obtained on day 0 of AZD1222 vaccination. The receptors derive from an adult in good health.

The chain combines TRBV7-9 with TRBJ2-7; weak D call: TRBD2 (5 bases). The ends were cut back, 1 base at V and 0 bases at J, with 7 bases in the middle. The V gene's germline CDR1 is SEHNR and CDR2 FQNEAQ (reference sequence). The CDR3 runs to 14 residues. CDR3: CASSLGGDSYEQYF. In nucleotides, the CDR3 is TGTGCCAGCAGCTTAGGGGGAGACTCCTACGAGCAGTACTTC.

This chain uses TRBV6-5 with TRBJ2-5, with 11 nucleotides matching TRBD2. Germline V CDR1 and CDR2: MNHEY, SVGAGI. CDR3 size: 15 residues. J was trimmed by 5 bases and V by 0 bases; bases with no gene match: 2. CDR3 nucleotides: TGTGCCAGCAGTTACTCAACTAGCGGGGGTGAGACCCAGTACTTC. It specifies CASSYSTSGGETQYF.

This chain connects TRBV6-1 to TRBJ1-2; maybe TRBD1 (6 bases). V lost 1 base, J lost 7 bases, and 16 bases lay in between. Germline V gene sequence: CDR1 MNHNS, CDR2 SASEGT. The CDR3 spans 15 residues. CDR3 loop: CASSEGVGRGSGYTF. The CDR3 DNA reads TGTGCCAGCAGTGAAGGGGTGGGTAGGGGGTCTGGCTACACCTTC.